These 14 T cell receptor beta chains share one sample of origin, sequenced in a study of blood T cell repertoires in COVID-19. Measured with immunoSEQ multiplex PCR; TCRdb has only the in-frame clones, and not every one. The sample has about 190,000 clones, around nine tenths seen once. Material: peripheral blood. Receptors were obtained from a man aged 70 or older with active or convalescent COVID-19.

The chain carries TRBV19 and TRBJ1-5; D perhaps matches TRBD1 (5 bases). CDR3 size: 13 residues. Germline CDR1 is LNHDA and CDR2 is SQIVND (reference sequence). V gave up 5 bases and J gave up 4 bases, with 9 bases separating them. The CDR3 DNA follows: TGTGCCAGTAGTCAGGGAATAAATCAGCCCCAGCATTTT. Translating it yields CASSQGINQPQHF. The variable domain in full, completed from reference TRBV19 and TRBJ1-5, reads DGGITQSPKYLFRKEGQNVTLSCEQNLNHDAMYWYRQDPGQGLRLIYYSQIVNDFQKGDIAEGYSVSREKKESFPLTVTSAQKNPTAFYLCASSQGINQPQHFGDGTRLSIL.

This chain links TRBV18 with TRBJ2-1; TRBD2 aligns across 8 bases. Per the germline V gene, CDR1 is KGHSH and CDR2 is LQKENI. CDR3 size: 16 residues. Trimming removed 0 bases from V and 9 bases from J; junction bases left unmatched: 10. The CDR3 protein is CASSPPAAGVRSEQFF. The CDR3 nucleotides are TGTGCCAGCTCACCACCGGCAGCGGGGGTTCGAAGTGAGCAGTTCTTC. The whole variable domain, remainder taken from reference TRBV18 and TRBJ2-1, is NAGVMQNPRHLVRRRGQEARLRCSPMKGHSHVYWYRQLPEEGLKFMVYLQKENIIDESGMPKERFSAEFPKEGPSILRIQQVVRGDSAAYFCASSPPAAGVRSEQFFGPGTRLTVL.

V and J are TRBV7-9 and TRBJ2-3; 9 nucleotides agree with TRBD2. V shed 6 bases and J 3 bases; nucleotides not matched to a gene: 4. CDR1 SEHNR and CDR2 FQNEAQ come from the germline V gene (reference sequence). CDR3 length: 14 amino acids. CDR3 sequence: CASRDTSGTDTQYF. Written as DNA, the CDR3 is TGTGCCAGCAGAGATACTAGCGGGACAGATACGCAGTATTTT.

The chain combines TRBV6-4 with TRBJ1-2; D might be TRBD1 (5 bases). Trimming removed 2 bases from V and 4 bases from J, with 8 bases in between. The CDR3 covers 13 residues. Germline-derived CDR1 and CDR2 are MRHNA and SNTAGT. CDR3 DNA: TGTGCCAGCAGTGACGCAGGGCTCTATGGCTACACCTTC. The encoded protein is CASSDAGLYGYTF.

This chain connects TRBV29-1 to TRBJ2-1, with TRBD2 matching over 12 bases. Per the germline V gene, CDR1 is SQVTM and CDR2 is ANQGSEA. The CDR3 totals 16 residues. Trimming took 0 bases from V and 4 from J; bases not matched to a gene: 4. The CDR3 spells CSVEESGLAGYNEQFF. The CDR3 coding sequence is TGCAGCGTTGAAGAGTCAGGACTAGCGGGATACAATGAGCAGTTCTTC.

CDR3 sequence: CASSREFLAKNIQYF. CDR3 DNA: TGTGCCAGCAGTCGGGAATTTTTAGCCAAAAACATTCAGTACTTC. This sequence joins TRBV6-2 or TRBV6-3 and TRBJ2-4; D perhaps matches TRBD2 (5 bases). V was cut by 5 bases and J by 0 bases, with 11 bases left in between. This CDR3 region has 15 residues. CDR1 and CDR2 (germline): MNHEY, SVGEGT.

The chain combines TRBV18 with TRBJ2-3, with TRBD2 as a possible D gene (5 bases). This CDR3 has 15 amino acids. Deletions cut 1 base from V and 4 bases from J, with 12 bases between. Germline-derived CDR1 and CDR2 are KGHSH and LQKENI. CDR3 DNA sequence: TGTGCCAGCTCACCACTTGGGAGCCCCGCAGATACGCAGTATTTT. Amino acids: CASSPLGSPADTQYF.

V usage is TRBV5-1 and J usage is TRBJ2-2; D unclear. Trimming stripped 0 bases from V and 3 bases from J, with 9 bases between. In germline, CDR1 is SGHRS, CDR2 YFSETQ. This CDR3 is 15 amino acids long. The CDR3 is CASSLALGDTGELFF. CDR3 in DNA: TGCGCCAGCAGCTTGGCACTGGGCGACACCGGGGAGCTGTTTTTT.

The chain combines TRBV19 with TRBJ1-5; a possible D gene is TRBD1 (5 bases). The CDR3 runs to 16 residues. V lost 7 bases, J lost 5 bases, and 21 bases lay in between. CDR1 is LNHDA and CDR2 is SQIVND in the germline V gene (reference sequence). CDR3 DNA sequence: TGTGCCAGTATGGCCTCGGGAGGGGCATTACATCAGCCCCAGCATTTT. Translated: CASMASGGALHQPQHF.

This clone is a singleton in its sample. V and J are TRBV5-6 and TRBJ2-1; 11 bases align to TRBD1. The length of the CDR3 is 16 residues. Germline CDR1 is SGHDT and CDR2 is YYEEEE. The J segment lost 5 bases and the V segment lost 1 base, leaving 5 bases of the junction unmatched. The CDR3 region has the DNA TGTGCCAGCAGCTTGCCCGGGACAGGGGGAAACAATGAGCAGTTCTTC. Translation gives CASSLPGTGGNNEQFF. Looking up the rest from reference TRBV5-6 and TRBJ2-1 gives the full variable domain: DAGVTQSPTHLIKTRGQQVTLRCSPKSGHDTVSWYQQALGQGPQFIFQYYEEEERQRGNFPDRFSGHQFPNYSSELNVNALLLGDSALYLCASSLPGTGGNNEQFFGPGTRLTVL.

The V and J genes are TRBV5-1 and TRBJ1-4, with TRBD1 identical over 8 bases. With V trimmed by 0 bases and J by 6 bases, 4 bases remained unmatched. The germline gives CDR1 SGHRS, CDR2 YFSETQ. The CDR3 totals 15 residues. The CDR3 is CASSLALTGDEKLFF. In DNA form, the CDR3 reads TGCGCCAGCAGCTTGGCACTGACAGGGGATGAAAAACTGTTTTTT. The whole variable domain, remainder taken from reference TRBV5-1 and TRBJ1-4, is KAGVTQTPRYLIKTRGQQVTLSCSPISGHRSVSWYQQTPGQGLQFLFEYFSETQRNKGNFPGRFSGRQFSNSRSEMNVSTLELGDSALYLCASSLALTGDEKLFFGSGTQLSVL.

This clone was counted between two and nine times. This chain connects TRBV10-1 to TRBJ2-7; TRBD1 is a possible D gene (5 bases). CDR3 size: 15 residues. V gave up 2 bases and J gave up 3 bases, with 14 bases separating them. Germline lookup yields CDR1 WNHNN and CDR2 SYGVQD (reference sequence). As DNA, the CDR3 is TGCGCCAGCAGTGAGGTAGCAGGGAAGAACTACGAGCAGTACTTC. Protein: CASSEVAGKNYEQYF.

The chain employs TRBV9 and TRBJ2-1; D might be TRBD2 (7 bases). The germline V gene has CDR1 SGDLS and CDR2 YYNGEE. The CDR3 is made up of 14 amino acids. The V end lost 0 bases, the J end lost 13 bases, and 17 bases lay between the germline ends. CDR3: CASSVVGTGREQFF. The CDR3 DNA follows: TGTGCCAGCAGCGTAGTGGGTACAGGGAGGGAACAGTTCTTC.

The V and J genes are TRBV14 and TRBJ2-1; TRBD2 agrees at 11 bases. This CDR3 comprises 15 residues. Germline V CDR1 and CDR2: SGHDN, FVKESK. V was pared by 2 bases and J by 9 bases, with 6 bases of the junction left unmatched. The CDR3 DNA follows: TGTGCCAGCAGCCAATTTCCTAGCGGGAGGACTGAGCAGTTCTTC. It translates to CASSQFPSGRTEQFF.